This T cell receptor (beta chain) came from a study of a mutant IDH1 vaccine in newly diagnosed glioma. Study-level background: Onset of vaccination occurred 4-6 weeks following radiotherapy alone, or with temozolomide cycles. Every participant had undergone radiotherapy, temozolomide, or both before, and most underwent both.

Time point in this sample: week 47, end of study. What each vaccine dose contained was 300 ug of mutant IDH1 20-mer peptide, accompanied by topical imiquimod. Notes on this clone: As yet, its antigen is unknown.

The CDR3 spans 15 residues. Germline CDR1 and CDR2: SGDLS and YYNGEE. Trimming took 0 bases from V and 5 from J, leaving 11 bases between them. Libraries were prepared by immunoSEQ multiplex PCR; TCRdb keeps only in-frame clonotypes and omits some of them. The sample yields tens of thousands of clones, about 80% seen once. The sequences come from PBMCs, collected from a glioma patient whose treatment included an IDH1 peptide vaccine. V and J are TRBV9 and TRBJ1-4; the D gene is possibly TRBD1 (5 bases). This sequence originates from a man aged 25 to 40 with glioma. CDR3 protein: CASSVGGTENEKLFF. The CDR3 DNA follows: TGTGCCAGCAGCGTAGGTGGGACGGAGAATGAAAAACTGTTTTTT. Drawing the rest from reference TRBV9 and TRBJ1-4, the complete variable domain is DSGVTQTPKHLITATGQRVTLRCSPRSGDLSVYWYQQSLDQGLQFLIQYYNGEERAKGNILERFSAQQFPDLHSELNLSSLELGDSALYFCASSVGGTENEKLFFGSGTQLSVL.